This TCR beta chain was recovered during a study of blood T cell repertoires in COVID-19. As for the study in general: Both acute and convalescent COVID-19 samples were obtained from the United States, Italy and Spain.

Everyone who took part was about 18 to 89 years old, and they came from 24 US areas. Researchers sorted participants into cohorts using their self-reported clinical history. Symptom resolution, clearance, or two negative PCRs marked the recovered donors of Cohort 3. V was trimmed by 5 bases and J by 4 bases, leaving 17 bases between them. Germline-derived CDR1 and CDR2 are SGHTA and FQGTGA. CDR3 length: 15 residues. Profiled with immunoSEQ multiplex PCR; TCRdb holds only in-frame clones, not every one. The sample records a few hundred thousand clones, around four fifths being singletons. Material: PBMCs or T cells enriched from blood (not recorded which). The source of this sequence is a man in his forties who had recovered from COVID-19. The gene calls are TRBV7-3 and TRBJ1-2, with unresolved D. CDR3 residues: CASSGLGGGFYGYTF. Written as DNA, the CDR3 is TGTGCCAGCAGCGGTCTTGGTGGAGGCTTCTATGGCTACACCTTC.